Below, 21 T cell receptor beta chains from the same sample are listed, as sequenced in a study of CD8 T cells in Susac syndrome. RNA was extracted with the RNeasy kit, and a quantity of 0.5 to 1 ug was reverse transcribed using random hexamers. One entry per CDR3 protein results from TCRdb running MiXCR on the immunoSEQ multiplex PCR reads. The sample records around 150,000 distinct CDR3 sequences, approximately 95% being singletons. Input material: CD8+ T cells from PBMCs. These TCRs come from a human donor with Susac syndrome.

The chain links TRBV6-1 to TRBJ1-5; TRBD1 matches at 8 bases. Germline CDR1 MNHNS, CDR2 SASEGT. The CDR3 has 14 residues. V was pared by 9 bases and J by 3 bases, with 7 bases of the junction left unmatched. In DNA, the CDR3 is TGTGCCAGTCGATGGACAGGGTTCAATCAGCCCCAGCATTTT. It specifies CASRWTGFNQPQHF.

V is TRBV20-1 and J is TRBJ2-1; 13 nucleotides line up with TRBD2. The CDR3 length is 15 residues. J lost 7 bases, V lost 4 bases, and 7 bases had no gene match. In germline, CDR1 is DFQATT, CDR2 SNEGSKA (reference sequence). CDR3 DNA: TGCAGTGCTAAACCGGGACTAGCGGGATGGAATGAGCAGTTCTTC. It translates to CSAKPGLAGWNEQFF.

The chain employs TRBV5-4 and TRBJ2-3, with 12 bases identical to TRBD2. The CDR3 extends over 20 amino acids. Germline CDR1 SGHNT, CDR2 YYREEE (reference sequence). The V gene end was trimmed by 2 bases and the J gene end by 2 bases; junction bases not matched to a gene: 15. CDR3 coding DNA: TGTGCCAGCAGCTTTGCCTTAAGTCTAGGACTAGCGGGATACACAGATACGCAGTATTTT. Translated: CASSFALSLGLAGYTDTQYF. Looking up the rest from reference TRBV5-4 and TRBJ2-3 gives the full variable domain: ETGVTQSPTHLIKTRGQQVTLRCSSQSGHNTVSWYQQALGQGPQFIFQYYREEENGRGNFPPRFSGLQFPNYSSELNVNALELDDSALYLCASSFALSLGLAGYTDTQYFGPGTRLTVL.

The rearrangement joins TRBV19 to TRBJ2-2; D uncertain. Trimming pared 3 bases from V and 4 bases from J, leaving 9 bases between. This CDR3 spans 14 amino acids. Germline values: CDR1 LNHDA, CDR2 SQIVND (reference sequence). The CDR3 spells CASSMSQLTGELFF. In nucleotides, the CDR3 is TGTGCCAGTAGTATGTCACAACTCACCGGGGAGCTGTTTTTT.

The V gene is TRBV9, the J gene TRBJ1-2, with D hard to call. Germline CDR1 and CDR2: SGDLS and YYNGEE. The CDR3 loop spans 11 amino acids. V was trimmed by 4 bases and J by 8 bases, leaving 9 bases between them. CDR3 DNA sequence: TGTGCCAGCAGCACCCCTTTGGGCTACACCTTC. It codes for CASSTPLGYTF.

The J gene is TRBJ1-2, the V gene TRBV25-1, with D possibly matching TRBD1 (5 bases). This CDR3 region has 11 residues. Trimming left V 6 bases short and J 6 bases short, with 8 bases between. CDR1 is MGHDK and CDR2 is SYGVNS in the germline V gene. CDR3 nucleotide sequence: TGTGCCAGCAGCACGGGGGATGGCTACACCTTC. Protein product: CASSTGDGYTF.

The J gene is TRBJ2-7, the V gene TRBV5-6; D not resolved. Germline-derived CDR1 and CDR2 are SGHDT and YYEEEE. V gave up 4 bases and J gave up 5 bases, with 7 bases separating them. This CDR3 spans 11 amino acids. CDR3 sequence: CASSTLHEQYF. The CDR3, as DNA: TGTGCCAGCAGCACTCTTCACGAGCAGTACTTC.

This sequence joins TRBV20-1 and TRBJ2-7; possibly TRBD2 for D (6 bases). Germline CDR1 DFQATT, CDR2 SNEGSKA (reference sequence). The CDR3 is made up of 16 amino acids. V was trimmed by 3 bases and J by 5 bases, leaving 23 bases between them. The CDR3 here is CSASGTGTGDIDEQYF. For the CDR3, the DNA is TGCAGTGCTAGCGGTACCGGAACGGGAGATATCGACGAGCAGTACTTC.

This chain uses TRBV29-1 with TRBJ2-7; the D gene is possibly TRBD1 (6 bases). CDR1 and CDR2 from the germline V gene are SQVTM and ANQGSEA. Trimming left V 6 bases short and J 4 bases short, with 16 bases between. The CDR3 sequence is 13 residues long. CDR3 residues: CSVQTGRRYEQYF. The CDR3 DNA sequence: TGCAGCGTCCAGACAGGCCGAAGGTACGAGCAGTACTTC.

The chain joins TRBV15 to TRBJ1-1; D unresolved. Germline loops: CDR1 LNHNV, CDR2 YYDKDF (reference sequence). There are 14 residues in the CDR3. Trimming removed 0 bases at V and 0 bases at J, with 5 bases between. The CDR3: CATSRDRLNTEAFF. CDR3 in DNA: TGTGCCACCAGCAGAGATCGGTTGAACACTGAAGCTTTCTTT. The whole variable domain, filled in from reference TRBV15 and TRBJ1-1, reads DAMVIQNPRYQVTQFGKPVTLSCSQTLNHNVMYWYQQKSSQAPKLLFHYYDKDFNNEADTPDNFQSRRPNTSFCFLDIRSPGLGDTAMYLCATSRDRLNTEAFFGQGTRLTVV.

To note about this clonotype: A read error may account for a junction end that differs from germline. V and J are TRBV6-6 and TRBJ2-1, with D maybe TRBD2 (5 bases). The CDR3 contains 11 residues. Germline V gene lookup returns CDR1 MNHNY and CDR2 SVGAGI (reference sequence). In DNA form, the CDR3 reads TGTGCCAGCAGTTACACCGACACTTTAGCGTTC. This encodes CASSYTDTLAF.

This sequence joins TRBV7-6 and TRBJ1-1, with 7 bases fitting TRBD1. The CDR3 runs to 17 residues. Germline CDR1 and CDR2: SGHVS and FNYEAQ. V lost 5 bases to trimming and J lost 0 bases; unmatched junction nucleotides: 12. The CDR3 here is CASSPTGDRVLNTEAFF. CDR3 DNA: TGTGCCAGCAGCCCCACAGGGGATCGGGTTTTGAACACTGAAGCTTTCTTT.

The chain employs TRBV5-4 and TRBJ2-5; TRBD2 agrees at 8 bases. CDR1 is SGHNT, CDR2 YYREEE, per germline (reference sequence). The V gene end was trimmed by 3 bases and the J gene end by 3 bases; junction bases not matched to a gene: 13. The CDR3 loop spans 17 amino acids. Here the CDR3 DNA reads TGTGCCAGCAGCTCCTCGGGACTAGGAACCATAGAAGAGACCCAGTACTTC. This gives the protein CASSSSGLGTIEETQYF.

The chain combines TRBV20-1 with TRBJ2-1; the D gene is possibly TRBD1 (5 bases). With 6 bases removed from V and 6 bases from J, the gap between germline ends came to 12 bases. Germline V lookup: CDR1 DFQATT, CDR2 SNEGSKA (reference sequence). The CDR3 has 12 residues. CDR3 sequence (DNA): TGCAGTGCCCCGGACACAATCAATGAGCAGTTCTTC. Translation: CSAPDTINEQFF.

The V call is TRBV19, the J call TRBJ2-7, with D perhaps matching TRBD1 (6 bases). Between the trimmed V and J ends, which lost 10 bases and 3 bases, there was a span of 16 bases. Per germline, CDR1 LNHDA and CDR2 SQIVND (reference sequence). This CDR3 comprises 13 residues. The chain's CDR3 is CATSTLQGYEQYF. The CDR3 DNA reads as TGTGCCACCTCTACCCTACAGGGCTACGAGCAGTACTTC.

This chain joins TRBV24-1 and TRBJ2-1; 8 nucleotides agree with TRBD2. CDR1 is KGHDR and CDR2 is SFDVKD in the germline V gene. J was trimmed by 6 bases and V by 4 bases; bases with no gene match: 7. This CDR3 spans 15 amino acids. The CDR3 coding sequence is TGTGCCACCAGTGACATTAGCGGGGATGCCAATGAGCAGTTCTTC. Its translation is CATSDISGDANEQFF.

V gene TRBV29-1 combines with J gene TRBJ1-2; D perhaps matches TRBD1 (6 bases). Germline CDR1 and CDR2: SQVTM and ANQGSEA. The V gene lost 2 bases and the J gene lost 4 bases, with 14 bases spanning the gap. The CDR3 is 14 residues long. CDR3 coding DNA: TGCAGCGTTGAATCTTTTGGACAGTCCTATGGCTACACCTTC. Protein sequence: CSVESFGQSYGYTF.

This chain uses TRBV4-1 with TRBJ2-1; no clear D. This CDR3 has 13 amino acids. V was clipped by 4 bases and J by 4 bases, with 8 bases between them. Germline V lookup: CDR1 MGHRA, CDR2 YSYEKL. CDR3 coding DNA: TGCGCCAGCAGCCCCCTTGCGTACAATGAGCAGTTCTTC. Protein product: CASSPLAYNEQFF.

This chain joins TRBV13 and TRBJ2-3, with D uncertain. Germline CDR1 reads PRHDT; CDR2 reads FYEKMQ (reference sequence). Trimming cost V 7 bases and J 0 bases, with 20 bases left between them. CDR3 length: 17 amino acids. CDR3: CASTDSGSATSTDTQYF. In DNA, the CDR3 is TGTGCCAGCACCGATAGTGGGTCAGCGACTAGCACAGATACGCAGTATTTT. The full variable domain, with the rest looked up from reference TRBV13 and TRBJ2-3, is AAGVIQSPRHLIKEKRETATLKCYPIPRHDTVYWYQQGPGQDPQFLISFYEKMQSDKGSIPDRFSAQQFSDYHSELNMSSLELGDSALYFCASTDSGSATSTDTQYFGPGTRLTVL.

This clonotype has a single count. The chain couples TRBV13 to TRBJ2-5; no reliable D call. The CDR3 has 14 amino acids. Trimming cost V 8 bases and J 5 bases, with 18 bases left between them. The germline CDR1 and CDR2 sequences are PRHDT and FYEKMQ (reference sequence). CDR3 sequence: CASSHRTTRETQYF. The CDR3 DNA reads TGTGCCAGCTCACATCGGACCACGAGGGAGACCCAGTACTTC. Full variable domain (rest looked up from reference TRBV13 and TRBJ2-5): AAGVIQSPRHLIKEKRETATLKCYPIPRHDTVYWYQQGPGQDPQFLISFYEKMQSDKGSIPDRFSAQQFSDYHSELNMSSLELGDSALYFCASSHRTTRETQYFGPGTRLLVL.

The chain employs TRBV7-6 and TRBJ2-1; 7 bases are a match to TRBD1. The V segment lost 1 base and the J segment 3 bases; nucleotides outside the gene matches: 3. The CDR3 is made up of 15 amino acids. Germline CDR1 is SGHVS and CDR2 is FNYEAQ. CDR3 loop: CASSLVYRGYNEQFF. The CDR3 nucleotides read TGTGCCAGCAGCTTAGTTTACAGGGGCTACAATGAGCAGTTCTTC.